This T cell receptor beta chain was sequenced during a study of blood T cell repertoires in COVID-19. TCRdb keeps only in-frame clones here, not all; method: immunoSEQ multiplex PCR. The table includes 250,000 or so clones, about 85% detected once. Sequencing was done on a sample of PBMCs or T cells enriched from blood (not recorded which). This TCR came from a man younger than 40 who had recovered from COVID-19.

The CDR3 reads CASRVGDTQYF. CDR3 nucleotides: TGTGCCAGCAGAGTCGGGGATACGCAGTATTTT. The V call is TRBV6-5, the J call TRBJ2-3, with D hard to call. The V end lost 6 bases, the J end lost 6 bases, and 7 bases lay between the germline ends. CDR3 length equals 11 residues. Germline CDR1 MNHEY, CDR2 SVGAGI.